The 13 T cell receptor beta chains reported below all come from one sample, sequenced in a study of T cells in Graves' hyperthyroidism and ophthalmopathy. Amplification of TCR beta CDR3 regions was performed using RNA transcripts as template. HTBI primers were the set used in a first-round RT-PCR of the TCR CDR3. TCRdb re-called the multiplex PCR reads with MiXCR, one entry per CDR3 protein. The table has hundreds of thousands of distinct CDR3 sequences, 46% seen once. The sample taken for sequencing was peripheral blood or thyroid tissue (not recorded which). These receptor sequences come from a woman aged 18-29 years with Graves' hyperthyroidism.

This clonotype was seen a single time. The V gene is TRBV25-1, the J gene TRBJ2-7; 7 nucleotides align to TRBD1. The length of the CDR3 is 13 residues. CDR1 MGHDK and CDR2 SYGVNS come from the germline V gene. In nucleotides, the CDR3 is TGTGCTAGAGAAGGGACAGACTCCTACGAGCAGTACTTC. Amino acid sequence: CAREGTDSYEQYF.

This chain connects TRBV24-1 to TRBJ2-3; the D gene could be TRBD1 or TRBD2 (5 bases each). This CDR3 contains 16 residues. Trimming removed 0 bases at V and 8 bases at J, with 17 bases between. Germline V gives CDR1 KGHDR, CDR2 SFDVKD. CDR3 nucleotides: TGTGCCACCAGTGATTTGCTGTGGCCCGTTGGGGGTACGCAGTATTTT. It is translated as CATSDLLWPVGGTQYF.

This chain joins TRBV2 and TRBJ1-4; D possibly corresponds to TRBD1 (6 bases). Trimming cost V 5 bases and J 3 bases, with 13 bases left between them. The CDR3 covers 15 residues. The germline V gene has CDR1 SNHLY and CDR2 FYNNEI. The CDR3 nucleotides read TGTGCCAGCAGTTCGTGGACAGCCTCTAATGAAAAACTGTTTTTT. Residues: CASSSWTASNEKLFF.

As regards this clonotype: This sequence may be a read error, since a much larger clone differs from it by one base. The rearrangement uses TRBV2 and TRBJ1-1; no clear D gene. The CDR3 is 13 amino acids. From germline, CDR1 is SNHLY and CDR2 FYNNEI. CDR3 region: CASTEAPVTEAFF. The CDR3 nucleotides read TGTGCCAGCACTGAAGCGCCAGTGACTGAAGCTTTCTTT.

In its sample, this clonotype was seen many times. The rearrangement uses TRBV7-2 and TRBJ1-2; weak D call: TRBD1 (5 bases). CDR1 and CDR2 from the germline V gene are SGHTA and FQGNSA. The CDR3 runs to 13 residues. V lost 5 bases and J 4 bases, leaving 11 bases between the germline ends. The CDR3 spells CASSPRQSYGYTF. The CDR3 nucleotides are TGTGCCAGCAGCCCCCGACAGAGCTATGGCTACACCTTC.

This clonotype was seen a handful of times. V is TRBV19 and J is TRBJ1-5, with TRBD1 as a possible D gene (5 bases). Trimming took 6 bases from V and 0 from J, leaving 12 bases between them. The CDR3 loop spans 15 amino acids. Germline V gene data show CDR1 as LNHDA and CDR2 as SQIVND (reference sequence). The CDR3 region is CASSIGHTSNQPQHF. CDR3 nucleotide sequence: TGTGCCAGTAGCATTGGACATACTAGCAATCAGCCCCAGCATTTT.

This clonotype was seen repeatedly, ten times or more. The J gene is TRBJ2-7, the V gene TRBV5-1; perhaps TRBD1 as D (5 bases). Trimming removed 0 bases from V and 2 bases from J, with 9 bases in between. From germline, CDR1 is SGHRS and CDR2 YFSETQ. The length of the CDR3 is 14 residues. The CDR3, as DNA: TGCGCCAGCAGCTTGGAGGGGCGGACCTACGAGCAGTACTTC. It translates to CASSLEGRTYEQYF.

This clonotype was found once. Since the CDR3 does not end with the conserved phenylalanine or tryptophan, this likely comes from a read error. The DNA is omitted, as the CDR3 cannot be located on it reliably, and the CDR3 follows TCRdb's listing. The chain couples TRBV11-3 to TRBJ1-3. A total of 9 residues make up the CDR3, ends included. Germline CDR1 is SGHNT and CDR2 is YENEEA. Here the CDR3 reads CASSSGGAL.

This clonotype was picked up many times. The V call is TRBV10-3, the J call TRBJ2-7; D might be TRBD1 (5 bases). Trimming took 3 bases from V and 2 from J, leaving 8 bases between them. Germline CDR1 reads ENHRY; CDR2 reads SYGVKD. The CDR3 sequence is 13 residues long. Written as DNA, the CDR3 is TGTGCCATCAGTGATTCAGGGACCTACGAGCAGTACTTC. Protein product: CAISDSGTYEQYF.

For this clonotype: The missing conserved phenylalanine or tryptophan at the end of this CDR3 makes a read error likely. Because the CDR3's place on the DNA is in doubt, the DNA is left out and the CDR3 is given as listed by TCRdb. The chain combines TRBV20-1 with TRBJ2-7; the table's D call of TRBD1 was not tested on the DNA. Germline CDR1 DFQATT, CDR2 SNEGSKA (reference sequence). The CDR3 sequence runs 10 residues, both termini included. CDR3 sequence reads: CSASGARGNT.

This clonotype came up once. An end of the junction differs from the germline gene, which may be a read error. The V and J genes are TRBV10-2 and TRBJ1-1, with D possibly being TRBD1 (5 bases). Per the germline V gene, CDR1 is WSHSY and CDR2 is SAAADI. This CDR3 is 14 amino acids long. CDR3 in amino acids: CASSPLSGRGEAFF. CDR3 bases: TGTGCCAGCTCACCTCTCTCTGGGAGGGGTGAAGCTTTCTTT.

In regard to this clonotype: This likely comes from a read error, as the CDR3 has no conserved phenylalanine or tryptophan at its end. The DNA is omitted, as the CDR3 cannot be located on it reliably, and the CDR3 follows TCRdb's listing. This chain uses TRBV13 with TRBJ2-6; the D call TRBD1 from the table was never checked on the DNA. Germline loops: CDR1 PRHDT, CDR2 FYEKMQ (reference sequence). The CDR3 is 11 amino acids in total, end residues counted. CDR3 region: CASSGPGQANT.

This clonotype was counted many times. This CDR3 reads CSAIGYGEKLFF. CDR3 DNA sequence: TGCAGTGCTATCGGATACGGTGAAAAACTGTTTTTT. The chain recombines TRBV20-1 with TRBJ1-4, with D unresolved. The CDR3 consists of 12 residues. Trimming removed 4 bases from V and 7 bases from J, with 10 bases in between. Germline V CDR1 and CDR2: DFQATT, SNEGSKA (reference sequence).